This paragraph reports one T cell receptor (beta chain). No antigen is known for it. CDR3 length equals 18 residues. Germline loops: CDR1 SGHKS, CDR2 YYEKEE (reference sequence). J lost 0 bases, V lost 0 bases, and 9 bases had no gene match. This table comes from immunoSEQ multiplex PCR, and its TCRdb copy is limited to in-frame clones, with some not included. Of 95,000 to 100,000 clones in the sample, 87% are singletons; the top ten hold approximately 18%. The sample is drawn from a study of identifying expanded T cells in peripheral blood. Healthy donors had no documented immune events, such as infections, while sampled. General observations from the study: Variance in clone template counts between approximately two-week samples significantly increased with total template count across all healthy donors. About 1.3 clones differed between technical replicates, versus about 17 and 20 over time.

The sample taken for sequencing was blood. The V and J genes are TRBV5-5 and TRBJ1-3, with 7 positions matching TRBD1. The sequence was collected from a person aged 18 to 75 in good health. CDR3 in amino acids: CASSLVGTALYSGNTIYF. The CDR3 bases are TGTGCCAGCAGCTTGGTCGGGACAGCGCTATACTCTGGAAACACCATATATTTT.